This TCR beta chain was captured by sequencing in a study of memory CD4+ T cells and cytomegalovirus serostatus (dated by TCRdb to the late 2010s). Notes on the research overall: The cohort comprised around 35 healthy Belgian adults, 9 CMV seropositive and 24 CMV seronegative. To replicate a published TCR-based CMV serostatus classifier, the study sequenced CD4+ memory TCRbeta repertoires from a Belgian cohort whose cytomegalovirus serostatus was known.

Points on this clone: The antigen it recognizes is unknown. Within one base of it there is no much larger clone, and no base qualities were kept.

Single viable CD3+CD4+CD8-CD45RO+ cells were sorted as memory CD4+ T cells on a FACSAria II. To determine CMV serostatus, a Roche Elecsys assay was used that detects serum IgG against CMV pp150, pp28, p38 and p52. Following thawing, total CD4+ T cells were enriched through positive selection using CD4 magnetic microbeads. Samples originated from another study that specifically interrogated the CD4+ T cell memory repertoire. Peripheral blood mononuclear cells were isolated and cryopreserved according to standard operating procedures, and serum was stored at -80 degrees C. The staining used CD3-PerCP (BW264/56), CD4-APC (RPA-T4), CD45RO-PE (UCHT1) and CD8-Pacific Orange (3B5) antibodies, and Sytox blue was used to exclude non-viable cells. Overall study outcomes, separate from this receptor: On the Belgian cohort, the classifier built on the original framework reached a median bootstrapped AUC of about 0.95, with a 95% CI of 0.76-1.00. Of 164 previously reported CMV-associated TCRbeta sequences, 55 to 75 appeared in the CD4+ memory repertoires, each in one to five individuals. Only CD4+CD45RO+ memory cells were sequenced, in contrast to the original study, in which naive and memory CD4+ and CD8+ populations were covered. Results were interpreted as suggesting that the CMV-associated TCR signature is largely present in the CD4+ memory repertoire. For predicting CMV serostatus, the median bootstrapped AUC was 0.95 using the original framework and around 0.9 using a US-trained random forest.

The CDR3 starts with the cysteine, ends with the phenylalanine, and has 15 residues. The only DNA kept is the CDR3, 45 bases in frame from the first base. V is cut back by 3 bases and J by 9 bases, with 6 bases in the junction unmatched. According to the germline V gene (reference sequence), CDR1 reads GTSNPN and CDR2 reads SVGIG. The Quick-DNA Microprep Kit was used to extract genomic DNA from the sorted cells. Amplification of TCRbeta DNA was done with the immunoSEQ hsTCRbeta kit, following the protocol from the manufacturer. TCRbeta libraries were sequenced on an Illumina MiSeq instrument. As for how the authors treated the data: After out-of-frame sequences were removed, 2 million to 2.5 million distinct TCRbeta sequences remained, averaging about 67,000 per individual. Each individual was scored using the number of 150 to 200 previously reported CMV-associated TCRbeta sequences that the individual carried and the total number of productive distinct TCRbeta sequences. A beta-binomial model was reimplemented in Python, and scikit-learn random forests with default parameters were trained on US cohort data. Classifier performance on the Belgian cohort was summarized as median AUC with percentile confidence intervals over 10,000 bootstrap iterations. Imported from immuneACCESS, the table was reduced by TCRdb to in-frame sequences with V and J called. These copies leave out some clones; in studies compared against another copy, an unresolved V gene accounts for under half, and the cause of the remainder is not known. V, J and clone size reflect that table, while D and trimming were determined from the DNA. The sample contains about 50,000 clones, roughly 80% of them found a single time. The ten most abundant clones make up about 0.7% of the sample.

Recombination joined TRBV30 with TRBJ2-2; the central 14 bases match TRBD2. Sequenced material: memory CD4+ T cells from blood. This clonotype was sampled from an adult in good health and CMV-seronegative. CDR3 reads: CAWSSTSGRAWELFF. At the DNA level, the sequence is TGTGCCTGGAGCTCGACTAGCGGGAGGGCTTGGGAGCTGTTTTTT. Outside the CDR3, residues come from the reference TRBV30 and TRBJ2-2 proteins, so the full variable domain is: SQTIHQWPATLVQPVGSPLSLECTVEGTSNPNLYWYRQAAGRGLQLLFYSVGIGQISSEVPQNLSASRPQDRQFILSSKKLLLSDSGFYLCAWSSTSGRAWELFFGEGSRLTVL.